The clone carrying this T cell receptor beta chain has a single count. This record comes from a study of tumor-infiltrating lymphocytes in oesophageal squamous cell carcinoma. Germline V lookup: CDR1 WSHSY, CDR2 SAAADI. V shed 2 bases and J shed 7 bases, with 14 bases lying between them. The CDR3 runs 15 residues. One entry per CDR3 protein results from TCRdb running MiXCR on the PCR reads. Here the sample spans around 20,000 distinct CDR3 sequences, 40% to 50% being singletons. What was sequenced was normal esophageal tissue next to the tumor. This receptor was identified in a male donor with esophageal squamous cell carcinoma. The genes are TRBV10-2 and TRBJ1-4; D is unresolved. The CDR3 region is CASSESDVRGEKLFF. CDR3 nucleotides: TGCGCCAGCAGTGAGAGCGACGTGCGGGGTGAAAAACTGTTTTTT.